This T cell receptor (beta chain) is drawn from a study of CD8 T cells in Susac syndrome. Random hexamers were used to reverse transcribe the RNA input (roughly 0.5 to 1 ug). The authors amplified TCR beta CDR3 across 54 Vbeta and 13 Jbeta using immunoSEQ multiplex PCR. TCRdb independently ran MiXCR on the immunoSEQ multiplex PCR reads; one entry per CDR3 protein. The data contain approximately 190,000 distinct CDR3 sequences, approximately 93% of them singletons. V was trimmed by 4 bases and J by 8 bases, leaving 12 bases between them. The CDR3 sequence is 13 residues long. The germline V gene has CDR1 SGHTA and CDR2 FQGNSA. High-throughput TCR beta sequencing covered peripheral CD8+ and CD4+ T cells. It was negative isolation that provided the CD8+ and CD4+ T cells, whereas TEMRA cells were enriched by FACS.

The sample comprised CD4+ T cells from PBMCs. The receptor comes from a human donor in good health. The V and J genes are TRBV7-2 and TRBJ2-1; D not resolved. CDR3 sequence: CASSYSALHEQFF. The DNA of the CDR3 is TGTGCCAGCAGCTATTCGGCGCTACATGAGCAGTTCTTC.